Below, 30 T cell receptor beta chains from the same sample are listed, as sequenced in a study of blood T cell repertoires in COVID-19. The method was immunoSEQ multiplex PCR; TCRdb's version includes in-frame clones alone and lacks a portion of them. The repertoire holds 62,000 or so clones, with roughly 85% as singletons. The sequencing input was peripheral blood. These receptors were obtained from a woman aged 55-70 years with acute or convalescent COVID-19.

This sequence joins TRBV5-4 and TRBJ2-1, with 9 bases fitting TRBD1. Germline values: CDR1 SGHNT, CDR2 YYREEE (reference sequence). Trimming took 4 bases from V and 8 from J; bases not matched to a gene: 10. This CDR3 is 15 amino acids long. The CDR3 nucleotides are TGTGCCAGCAGCACCCGACAGGGGGTGAGCGATGAGCAGTTCTTC. This encodes CASSTRQGVSDEQFF.

V is TRBV28 and J is TRBJ1-2, with no clear D. Per germline, CDR1 MDHEN and CDR2 SYDVKM. CDR3 length equals 12 residues. Trimming stripped 6 bases from V and 2 bases from J, with 7 bases between. CDR3: CASRQRNYGYTF. The CDR3 DNA is TGTGCCAGCAGACAGAGAAACTATGGCTACACCTTC.

The chain couples TRBV7-6 to TRBJ1-2; no definite D call. CDR1 and CDR2 (germline): SGHVS, FNYEAQ. The CDR3 totals 14 residues. The V end lost 5 bases, the J end lost 3 bases, and 13 bases lay between the germline ends. The CDR3 nucleotides read TGTGCCAGCAGCCCCCGGACTTGGGACTATGGCTACACCTTC. The encoded protein is CASSPRTWDYGYTF.

This clone occurred once. The CDR3 sequence: CASGAARGLNYGYTF. CDR3 coding DNA: TGTGCCTCCGGAGCGGCCAGGGGCCTGAACTATGGCTACACCTTC. This chain links TRBV30 with TRBJ1-2, with D perhaps matching TRBD1 (6 bases). CDR1 and CDR2 from the germline V gene are GTSNPN and SVGIG (reference sequence). V lost 7 bases and J 2 bases, leaving 20 bases between the germline ends. The CDR3 is made up of 15 amino acids.

This chain links TRBV6-1 with TRBJ1-1; D gene ambiguous. Deletions cut 5 bases from V and 1 base from J, with 8 bases between. From germline, CDR1 is MNHNS and CDR2 SASEGT. The CDR3 runs to 13 residues. The CDR3 nucleotides are TGTGCCAGCAGTCACCCAGGGAACACTGAAGCTTTCTTT. Protein: CASSHPGNTEAFF.

In this sample, this clone turned up a few times. The rearrangement joins TRBV4-2 to TRBJ1-1, with D perhaps matching TRBD1 (6 bases). V was pared by 2 bases and J by 11 bases, with 21 bases between. This CDR3 contains 15 residues. Per germline, CDR1 LGHNA and CDR2 YNFKEQ. DNA for the CDR3: TGTGCCAGCAGCCAAATTGGGGGCGCGGAGTCCCGTGCTTTCTTT. Translated, it gives CASSQIGGAESRAFF.

The chain couples TRBV7-6 to TRBJ1-3; 7 nucleotides match TRBD1. V gave up 4 bases and J gave up 0 bases; unmatched junction bases: 9. CDR3 length: 17 amino acids. Germline V gene sequence: CDR1 SGHVS, CDR2 FNYEAQ. CDR3 DNA: TGTGCCAGCAGCTCGTCGGCGAGGGGGCCCTCTGGAAACACCATATATTTT. Amino acids: CASSSSARGPSGNTIYF.

The rearrangement joins TRBV6-5 to TRBJ1-1; TRBD1 might be the D (6 bases). The V gene's germline CDR1 is MNHEY and CDR2 SVGAGI. This CDR3 is built from 11 residues. Trimming pared 6 bases from V and 7 bases from J, leaving 9 bases between. Written as DNA, the CDR3 is TGTGCCAGCAGGGGGGCGTTTGAAGCTTTCTTT. Its protein product is CASRGAFEAFF.

The rearrangement links TRBV7-7 to TRBJ2-5, with D tentatively TRBD2 (5 bases). The CDR3 has 12 amino acids. Trimming shortened V by 2 bases and J by 7 bases, and 8 bases separated the two germline ends. Germline V lookup: CDR1 SSHAT, CDR2 FNYEAQ (reference sequence). The CDR3 coding sequence is TGTGCCAGCAGCTTACTCGAGGGGACCCAGTACTTC. This sequence encodes CASSLLEGTQYF.

The J gene is TRBJ1-2, the V gene TRBV10-3, with D unresolved. Germline-derived CDR1 and CDR2 are ENHRY and SYGVKD. The ends were cut back, 4 bases at V and 3 bases at J, with 12 bases in the middle. This CDR3 spans 14 amino acids. In DNA, the CDR3 is TGTGCCATCAGTGGGATAAATGCGGACTATGGCTACACCTTC. It translates to CAISGINADYGYTF.

The chain combines TRBV6-6 with TRBJ2-3, with D tentatively TRBD1 (6 bases). Trimming pared 8 bases from V and 1 base from J, leaving 10 bases between. Germline V gene data show CDR1 as MNHNY and CDR2 as SVGAGI (reference sequence). The CDR3 spans 13 residues. The CDR3 DNA reads as TGTGCCAGCCAATGGACAGGCACAGATACGCAGTATTTT. It is translated as CASQWTGTDTQYF.

In nucleotides, the CDR3 is TGTGCCAGCAGTTACTCGGGTCATTCGCGGGAGACCCAGTACTTC. It yields the protein CASSYSGHSRETQYF. The chain joins TRBV6-5 to TRBJ2-5; no clear D gene. Looked up from germline, CDR1 is MNHEY and CDR2 is SVGAGI. This CDR3 spans 15 amino acids. V was shortened by 0 bases and J by 5 bases, with 13 bases between the two germline ends.

The chain links TRBV28 to TRBJ1-3; no clear D. The CDR3 covers 13 residues. Germline V CDR1 and CDR2: MDHEN, SYDVKM. Trimming took off 1 base at V and 7 bases at J, with 8 bases between the two ends. The CDR3 nucleotides read TGTGCCAGCAGTTTATCTACCGGGAACACCATATATTTT. It translates to CASSLSTGNTIYF. Filled out from reference TRBV28 and TRBJ1-3, the complete variable domain reads DVKVTQSSRYLVKRTGEKVFLECVQDMDHENMFWYRQDPGLGLRLIYFSYDVKMKEKGDIPEGYSVSREKKERFSLILESASTNQTSMYLCASSLSTGNTIYFGEGSWLTVV.

The genes are TRBV5-1 and TRBJ1-4, with 7 bases aligning to TRBD1. Germline values: CDR1 SGHRS, CDR2 YFSETQ. The CDR3 totals 15 residues. V dropped 4 bases and J dropped 0; count of bases not matched to a gene: 3. CDR3 DNA sequence: TGCGCCAGCAGCGCAGGGGGATCAACTAATGAAAAACTGTTTTTT. Translation: CASSAGGSTNEKLFF.

This chain uses TRBV18 with TRBJ2-7; possible D gene TRBD1, 6 bases. V lost 3 bases and J 0 bases, leaving 18 bases between the germline ends. The CDR3 has 17 amino acids. CDR1 is KGHSH, CDR2 LQKENI, per germline. CDR3: CASSPNNRDMRSYEQYF. Here the CDR3 DNA reads TGTGCCAGCTCACCCAACAACCGGGACATGCGCTCCTACGAGCAGTACTTC.

The rearrangement uses TRBV2 and TRBJ1-4; unclear D gene. V lost 4 bases and J lost 0, with 9 bases in between. Germline V lookup: CDR1 SNHLY, CDR2 FYNNEI. The CDR3 has 15 residues. The CDR3 spells CASSGLAATNEKLFF. The CDR3, as DNA: TGTGCCAGCAGTGGATTGGCGGCAACTAATGAAAAACTGTTTTTT.

This chain uses TRBV28 with TRBJ1-5; 9 nucleotides line up with TRBD1. J lost 6 bases, V lost 6 bases, and 6 bases had no gene match. The CDR3 totals 14 residues. CDR1 and CDR2 (germline): MDHEN, SYDVKM. The chain's CDR3 is CASRSGTGTQPQHF. In nucleotides, the CDR3 is TGTGCCAGCAGGTCCGGGACAGGGACTCAGCCCCAGCATTTT. The variable domain in full, with the rest retrieved from reference TRBV28 and TRBJ1-5, is DVKVTQSSRYLVKRTGEKVFLECVQDMDHENMFWYRQDPGLGLRLIYFSYDVKMKEKGDIPEGYSVSREKKERFSLILESASTNQTSMYLCASRSGTGTQPQHFGDGTRLSIL.

This chain uses TRBV27 with TRBJ1-2; TRBD1 matches 9 bases. This CDR3 has 16 amino acids. V was clipped by 3 bases and J by 7 bases; unmatched bases: 12. Germline V gives CDR1 MNHEY, CDR2 SMNVEV (reference sequence). CDR3: CASSLTGTGRVSGYTF. CDR3 in DNA: TGTGCCAGCAGTTTGACCGGGACAGGGAGAGTCTCTGGCTACACCTTC.

The V call is TRBV9, the J call TRBJ2-1; D perhaps matches TRBD2 (6 bases). This CDR3 region has 17 residues. The V end lost 0 bases, the J end lost 2 bases, and 15 bases lay between the germline ends. From germline, CDR1 is SGDLS and CDR2 YYNGEE. The CDR3 nucleotides read TGTGCCAGCAGCGTAGTAGATGCGGCGGGACCCTACAATGAGCAGTTCTTC. Translating it yields CASSVVDAAGPYNEQFF.

This chain joins TRBV5-1 and TRBJ2-1; 10 bases line up with TRBD1. CDR1 is SGHRS, CDR2 YFSETQ, per germline. V shed 3 bases and J 3 bases; nucleotides not matched to a gene: 3. The CDR3 covers 15 residues. The CDR3 coding sequence is TGCGCCAGCAGCTCGGGACAGGGGATCTACAATGAGCAGTTCTTC. Its protein is CASSSGQGIYNEQFF.

The V gene is TRBV20-1, the J gene TRBJ2-5; no clear D gene. This CDR3 comprises 11 residues. Trimming stripped 6 bases from V and 4 bases from J, with 9 bases between. The V gene's germline CDR1 is DFQATT and CDR2 SNEGSKA (reference sequence). The DNA of the CDR3 is TGCAGTGCCCCCCGGTTAGAGACCCAGTACTTC. Protein sequence: CSAPRLETQYF.

This chain connects TRBV19 to TRBJ2-1; D remains unclear. The CDR3 totals 13 residues. V was cut by 9 bases and J by 4 bases, with 13 bases left in between. Germline V gene lookup returns CDR1 LNHDA and CDR2 SQIVND (reference sequence). Written as DNA, the CDR3 is TGTGCCAGCGCTCCCGAGGTTTACAATGAGCAGTTCTTC. Its translation is CASAPEVYNEQFF.

This chain uses TRBV10-3 with TRBJ1-6; TRBD1 matches 9 bases. This CDR3 comprises 15 residues. The germline V gene has CDR1 ENHRY and CDR2 SYGVKD. The V gene end was trimmed by 5 bases and the J gene end by 8 bases; junction bases not matched to a gene: 7. CDR3 sequence reads: CAISPRQGEDSPLHF. The DNA of the CDR3 is TGTGCCATCAGTCCGAGACAGGGGGAAGATTCACCCCTCCACTTT.

V gene TRBV7-9 combines with J gene TRBJ2-3; D uncertain. The CDR3 runs 12 residues. Germline V lookup: CDR1 SEHNR, CDR2 FQNEAQ (reference sequence). V lost 6 bases to trimming and J lost 0 bases, with 4 bases between them. DNA of the CDR3: TGTGCCAGCAGGCGTAGCACAGATACGCAGTATTTT. As protein: CASRRSTDTQYF. The full variable domain, with the rest looked up from reference TRBV7-9 and TRBJ2-3, is DTGVSQNPRHKITKRGQNVTFRCDPISEHNRLYWYRQTLGQGPEFLTYFQNEAQLEKSRLLSDRFSAERPKGSFSTLEIQRTEQGDSAMYLCASRRSTDTQYFGPGTRLTVL.

V usage is TRBV18 and J usage is TRBJ1-6; D unresolved. The CDR3 loop spans 16 amino acids. The germline CDR1 and CDR2 sequences are KGHSH and LQKENI. V was clipped by 1 base and J by 3 bases, with 10 bases between them. CDR3 sequence reads: CASSPLREGYNSPLHF. The CDR3, as DNA: TGTGCCAGCTCACCACTGAGGGAAGGCTATAATTCACCCCTCCACTTT.

The genes are TRBV29-1 and TRBJ1-2; TRBD1 is a possible D gene (6 bases). Germline loops: CDR1 SQVTM, CDR2 ANQGSEA. V was trimmed by 7 bases and J by 5 bases, leaving 14 bases between them. The CDR3 is 12 amino acids. In DNA form, the CDR3 reads TGCAGCGCCTCGAGTCAGGGGTATGGCTACACCTTC. It yields the protein CSASSQGYGYTF.

The CDR3 spells CASKKGRGSDTQYF. In DNA form, the CDR3 reads TGTGCCAGCAAAAAAGGCAGGGGCTCAGATACGCAGTATTTT. The V and J genes are TRBV11-2 and TRBJ2-3; possible D gene TRBD1, 6 bases. The CDR3 loop spans 14 amino acids. Trimming removed 7 bases at V and 4 bases at J, with 15 bases between. CDR1 is SGHAT, CDR2 FQNNGV, per germline.

The CDR3 loop reads CASSQVNGDEQYF. The CDR3 nucleotides read TGTGCCAGCAGCCAAGTTAACGGAGACGAGCAGTACTTC. The chain combines TRBV3-1 (or the pseudogene TRBV3-2) with TRBJ2-7; D is undetermined. This CDR3 contains 13 residues. Trimming shortened V by 1 base and J by 5 bases, and 9 bases separated the two germline ends. Germline V gene lookup returns CDR1 LGHDT and CDR2 YNNKEL (reference sequence).

The chain uses TRBV11-2 and TRBJ1-2; D gene uncertain. Trimming took 3 bases from V and 6 from J, leaving 11 bases between them. CDR1 is SGHAT, CDR2 FQNNGV, per germline. The CDR3 consists of 13 residues. The CDR3 loop is CASSFGGNNGYTF. The CDR3 DNA reads TGTGCCAGCAGCTTTGGAGGGAACAATGGCTACACCTTC.

This clone appeared once. The J gene is TRBJ1-3, the V gene TRBV9, with TRBD1 identical over 9 bases. Germline CDR1 is SGDLS and CDR2 is YYNGEE. This CDR3 is 17 amino acids long. Losses at the gene ends were 4 bases for V and 8 bases for J; bases not matched to a gene: 16. This CDR3 is CASSRTGGAYTVDTIYF. For the CDR3, the DNA is TGTGCCAGCAGCCGTACAGGGGGCGCATATACGGTGGACACCATATATTTT.